This entry lists 29 T cell receptor beta chains sequenced from one sample in a study of metastatic and nonmetastatic thyroid tumors. Every patient underwent thyroid surgery untreated. Through MiXCR, TCRdb re-clonotyped the PCR reads. The sample consists of just under 45,000 clones, around 2.9% of them appearing once. The material sequenced was blood. The receptors were sampled from a female donor with papillary thyroid cancer or a benign thyroid nodule (not recorded which). Some clones in this sample may be carry-over from other donors' samples.

The gene calls are TRBV5-4 and TRBJ2-1; no definite D call. Germline V gene sequence: CDR1 SGHNT, CDR2 YYREEE (reference sequence). V lost 2 bases and J 8 bases, leaving 11 bases between the germline ends. There are 13 residues in the CDR3. The CDR3 sequence: CASSFAVGDEQFF. The CDR3 DNA sequence: TGTGCCAGCAGCTTTGCCGTCGGAGATGAGCAGTTCTTC.

This clone has more than one count but fewer than ten. The V call is TRBV19, the J call TRBJ2-1; D not certain. The CDR3 totals 17 residues. The V gene lost 6 bases and the J gene lost 0 bases, with 18 bases spanning the gap. Germline CDR1 LNHDA, CDR2 SQIVND (reference sequence). CDR3 bases: TGTGCCAGTAGCGGAAGCGCCCCGTTGAGCTCCTACAATGAGCAGTTCTTC. Translating gives CASSGSAPLSSYNEQFF.

This clone was observed at least ten times. Just one base apart from a much larger clone, this may be a read error. In the same sample, other DNA sequences code for this CDR3. V gene TRBV28 combines with J gene TRBJ1-5; TRBD1 matches at 7 bases. This CDR3 has 14 residues. Per germline, CDR1 MDHEN and CDR2 SYDVKM. This chain's CDR3 is CAGRPTGNHQPQHF. Written as DNA, the CDR3 is TGTGCCGGCAGACCGACAGGGAACCATCAGCCCCAGCATTTT.

This rearrangement joins TRBV28 to TRBJ1-2, with D unresolved. Germline values: CDR1 MDHEN, CDR2 SYDVKM. Trimming removed 3 bases from V and 8 bases from J, with 13 bases in between. CDR3 length equals 13 residues. CDR3 in DNA: TGTGCCAGCAGTTTGTCCCATTCGGGGGGCTACACCTTC. Protein sequence: CASSLSHSGGYTF.

The gene calls are TRBV6-5 and TRBJ2-7, with D unresolved. Germline V CDR1 and CDR2: MNHEY, SVGAGI. Trimming cost V 0 bases and J 5 bases, with 5 bases left between them. This CDR3 contains 12 residues. For the CDR3, the DNA is TGTGCCAGCAGTTACTCAAATCACGAGCAGTACTTC. It yields the protein CASSYSNHEQYF.

This clone was picked up many times. This chain connects TRBV7-9 to TRBJ2-7; 7 nucleotides align to TRBD1. V lost 5 bases, J lost 2 bases, and 6 bases stayed unmatched. This CDR3 contains 14 residues. Germline V lookup: CDR1 SEHNR, CDR2 FQNEAQ (reference sequence). CDR3 in amino acids: CASSPDRVPYEQYF. The DNA for the CDR3 is TGTGCCAGCAGCCCTGACAGGGTTCCCTACGAGCAGTACTTC.

This clone was detected many times. The chain combines TRBV18 with TRBJ2-5; 7 positions agree with TRBD1. The CDR3 has 14 amino acids. V shed 4 bases, J shed 1 base, and the junction held 3 bases outside the gene matches. CDR1 and CDR2 (germline): KGHSH, LQKENI. The CDR3 bases are TGTGCCAGCTCACTTGGACAGGTCCAAGAGACCCAGTACTTC. Amino acids: CASSLGQVQETQYF.

This clone was counted many times. The genes are TRBV19 and TRBJ2-1; maybe TRBD2 (6 bases). Germline assignment: CDR1 LNHDA and CDR2 SQIVND (reference sequence). The CDR3 extends over 15 amino acids. The V and J ends lost 5 bases and 9 bases respectively, with 20 bases between them. CDR3 protein: CASSGSSDGSSEQFF. In DNA, the CDR3 is TGTGCCAGTAGTGGCTCTAGCGACGGGAGTAGTGAGCAGTTCTTC.

This clone was counted between two and nine times. V gene TRBV20-1 combines with J gene TRBJ2-3; maybe TRBD1 (6 bases). This CDR3 has 14 amino acids. From germline, CDR1 is DFQATT and CDR2 SNEGSKA (reference sequence). Trimming stripped 4 bases from V and 3 bases from J, with 14 bases between. CDR3 in amino acids: CSAITGWGTDTQYF. The DNA of the CDR3 is TGCAGTGCTATCACAGGGTGGGGTACAGATACGCAGTATTTT.

This clone was detected a few times. This rearrangement joins TRBV19 to TRBJ1-2, with D possibly being TRBD1 (6 bases). The CDR3 is 13 amino acids. The germline V and J ends were trimmed by 4 bases and 8 bases, with 14 bases remaining between them. The V gene's germline CDR1 is LNHDA and CDR2 SQIVND (reference sequence). The CDR3 protein is CASSTGEVGGYTF. For the CDR3, the DNA is TGTGCCAGTAGTACAGGGGAGGTAGGAGGCTACACCTTC.

This clone has a count of ten or more. The J gene is TRBJ2-1, the V gene TRBV29-1; perhaps TRBD1 as D (5 bases). Germline CDR1 and CDR2: SQVTM and ANQGSEA. V lost 5 bases and J lost 15, with 17 bases in between. There are 11 residues in the CDR3. The CDR3 spells CSVPSGSTGFF. The DNA for the CDR3 is TGCAGCGTTCCTTCCGGGTCCACAGGGTTCTTC.

The CDR3 spells CATSWTYRDGYTF. CDR3 DNA sequence: TGTGCCACTTCATGGACGTACAGGGATGGCTACACCTTC. The chain is built from TRBV6-1 and TRBJ1-2; a possible D gene is TRBD1 (6 bases). The CDR3 runs to 13 residues. With 10 bases removed from V and 6 bases from J, the gap between germline ends came to 18 bases. Germline V gene lookup returns CDR1 MNHNS and CDR2 SASEGT.

This clone came up many times. Other DNA sequences in the sample encode the same CDR3. The genes are TRBV6-5 and TRBJ2-1, with D hard to call. Trimming took off 0 bases at V and 8 bases at J, with 8 bases between the two ends. CDR3 length: 13 residues. CDR1 is MNHEY and CDR2 is SVGAGI in the germline V gene. This CDR3 reads CASSYSGSDEQFF. The CDR3 bases are TGTGCCAGCAGTTACTCGGGATCGGATGAGCAGTTCTTC.

There are many counts of this clone. The chain recombines TRBV6-1 with TRBJ1-3; D not certain. V lost 8 bases and J lost 9, with 17 bases in between. The CDR3 has 13 residues. Germline V gives CDR1 MNHNS, CDR2 SASEGT. In DNA form, the CDR3 reads TGTGCCAGCTCCCCTATTGGGGTCGGCACCATATATTTT. It yields the protein CASSPIGVGTIYF.

This clone has a count of ten or more. The chain is built from TRBV9 and TRBJ1-1; 7 bases are shared with TRBD1. V dropped 0 bases and J dropped 1; count of bases not matched to a gene: 0. CDR1 and CDR2 (germline): SGDLS, YYNGEE. The CDR3 extends over 14 amino acids. The CDR3 DNA follows: TGTGCCAGCAGCGTAGGGGACAGGAACACTGAAGCTTTCTTT. This gives the protein CASSVGDRNTEAFF.

The CDR3 is CSARARYMAYEQYF. CDR3 DNA sequence: TGCAGTGCTAGAGCCCGGTACATGGCCTACGAGCAGTACTTC. The chain combines TRBV20-1 with TRBJ2-7, with D unclear. The V gene lost 1 base and the J gene lost 2 bases, with 12 bases spanning the gap. CDR1 DFQATT and CDR2 SNEGSKA come from the germline V gene (reference sequence). The CDR3 sequence is 14 residues long.

This clone was counted a few times. The chain uses TRBV7-9 and TRBJ2-7, with TRBD1 as a possible D gene (6 bases). Trimming took 1 base from V and 3 from J, leaving 13 bases between them. The CDR3 loop spans 15 amino acids. Germline V gene sequence: CDR1 SEHNR, CDR2 FQNEAQ (reference sequence). In DNA, the CDR3 is TGTGCCAGCAGCTTAGATGCAGGGGACCTCTACGAGCAGTACTTC. Its translation is CASSLDAGDLYEQYF.

The chain recombines TRBV5-1 with TRBJ2-1, with TRBD2 matching 10 bases. Germline-derived CDR1 and CDR2 are SGHRS and YFSETQ. The V and J ends lost 4 bases and 8 bases, in that order; junction bases with no gene match: 0. The CDR3 sequence is 12 residues long. The CDR3, as DNA: TGCGCCAGCAGCCTAGCGGGAGATGAGCAGTTCTTC. Protein: CASSLAGDEQFF.

This clone was seen many times. The rearrangement uses TRBV20-1 and TRBJ1-2; D unresolved. The CDR3 extends over 10 amino acids. V gave up 6 bases and J gave up 6 bases, with 8 bases separating them. The germline CDR1 and CDR2 sequences are DFQATT and SNEGSKA (reference sequence). For the CDR3, the DNA is TGCAGTGCCGGGTTAGATGGCTACACCTTC. As protein: CSAGLDGYTF.

The chain couples TRBV11-2 to TRBJ2-7, with TRBD1 matching 7 bases. This CDR3 contains 14 residues. After removal of 5 bases from V and 5 bases from J, the junction contained 9 bases not matched to a gene. Per germline, CDR1 SGHAT and CDR2 FQNNGV. This chain's CDR3 is CASSPDRVGNEQYF. CDR3 DNA sequence: TGTGCCAGCAGCCCCGACAGGGTGGGGAACGAGCAGTACTTC.

V gene TRBV24-1 combines with J gene TRBJ1-2; possible D gene TRBD1, 5 bases. The CDR3 extends over 15 amino acids. Germline assignment: CDR1 KGHDR and CDR2 SFDVKD. V was shortened by 4 bases and J by 9 bases, with 20 bases between the two germline ends. The CDR3 nucleotides are TGTGCCACCAGTGACCGCGGGACTGCTGCACACCGCTACACCTTC. Encoded protein: CATSDRGTAAHRYTF.

This clone was seen at least ten times. CDR3: CSARFGGYYGYTF. DNA for the CDR3: TGCAGTGCTAGATTCGGGGGATACTATGGCTACACCTTC. The chain is built from TRBV20-1 and TRBJ1-2; perhaps TRBD1 as D (5 bases). Trimming shortened V by 2 bases and J by 3 bases, and 10 bases separated the two germline ends. CDR1 DFQATT and CDR2 SNEGSKA come from the germline V gene (reference sequence). The CDR3 is made up of 13 amino acids.

This clone was recorded a few times. This chain connects TRBV20-1 to TRBJ2-1; D is perhaps TRBD2 (5 bases). CDR1 and CDR2 from the germline V gene are DFQATT and SNEGSKA (reference sequence). The CDR3 is 15 residues long. Between the trimmed V and J ends, which lost 1 base and 3 bases, there was a span of 13 bases. In nucleotides, the CDR3 is TGCAGTGCTAGAGGGGAGTGGGCCCTCTACAATGAGCAGTTCTTC. Its translation: CSARGEWALYNEQFF.

V usage is TRBV12-3 or TRBV12-4 and J usage is TRBJ2-2, with 9 positions matching TRBD2. V was pared by 8 bases and J by 6 bases, with 7 bases of the junction left unmatched. The CDR3 consists of 14 residues. CDR3 sequence reads: CASGASGTPGELFF. Here the CDR3 DNA reads TGTGCCAGCGGGGCTAGCGGGACCCCCGGGGAGCTGTTTTTT.

This clone was seen a few times. This rearrangement joins TRBV27 to TRBJ2-7; 7 bases align to TRBD1. The CDR3 extends over 14 amino acids. Losses at the gene ends were 4 bases for V and 1 base for J; bases not matched to a gene: 4. Germline V gives CDR1 MNHEY, CDR2 SMNVEV (reference sequence). The CDR3 protein is CASSSWTGSYEQYF. The CDR3 DNA follows: TGTGCCAGCAGTTCCTGGACAGGTTCCTACGAGCAGTACTTC.

This clone showed up just a few times. CDR3 loop: CASNPMTGELFF. As DNA, the CDR3 is TGTGCCAGCAACCCCATGACCGGGGAGCTGTTTTTT. The gene calls are TRBV2 and TRBJ2-2; D is unclear. Germline CDR1 SNHLY, CDR2 FYNNEI. The CDR3 is made up of 12 amino acids. The ends were cut back, 7 bases at V and 5 bases at J, with 8 bases in the middle.

There are many counts of this clone. The chain combines TRBV7-9 with TRBJ1-1; possible D gene TRBD1, 5 bases. V was cut by 3 bases and J by 4 bases, with 12 bases left in between. The CDR3 runs to 14 residues. Germline values: CDR1 SEHNR, CDR2 FQNEAQ (reference sequence). The CDR3 spells CASSFGAAGTEAFF. CDR3 coding DNA: TGTGCCAGCAGCTTCGGGGCAGCCGGCACTGAAGCTTTCTTT.

This clone is medium-sized by share. This chain connects TRBV2 to TRBJ2-1; 12 bases agree with TRBD2. V dropped 5 bases and J dropped 3; count of bases not matched to a gene: 8. Germline V CDR1 and CDR2: SNHLY, FYNNEI. The CDR3 is 17 residues long. This chain's CDR3 is CASSYSGLAGVYNEQFF. The CDR3 nucleotides are TGTGCCAGCAGTTACTCGGGACTAGCGGGCGTCTACAATGAGCAGTTCTTC.

This clone rates as large. The rearrangement joins TRBV6-1 to TRBJ1-6; TRBD1 is a possible D gene (6 bases). V lost 1 base and J lost 8, with 12 bases in between. This CDR3 is built from 15 residues. CDR1 is MNHNS, CDR2 SASEGT, per germline. CDR3 sequence (DNA): TGTGCCAGCAGTGAAGGCCAGGGGAGGGATTCACCCCTCCACTTT. Its translation is CASSEGQGRDSPLHF.